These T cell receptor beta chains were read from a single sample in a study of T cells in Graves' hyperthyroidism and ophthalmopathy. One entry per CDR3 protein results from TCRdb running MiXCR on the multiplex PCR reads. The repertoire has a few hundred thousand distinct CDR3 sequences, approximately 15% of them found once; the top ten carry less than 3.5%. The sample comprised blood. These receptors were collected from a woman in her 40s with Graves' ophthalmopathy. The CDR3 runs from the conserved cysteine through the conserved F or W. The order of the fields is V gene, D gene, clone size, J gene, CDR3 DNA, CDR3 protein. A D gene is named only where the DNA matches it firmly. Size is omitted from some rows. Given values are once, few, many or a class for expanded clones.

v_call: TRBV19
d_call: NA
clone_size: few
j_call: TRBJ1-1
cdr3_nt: TGTGCCAGTAGCCTAGAGTCCCACAGCTATGAAGCTTTCTTT
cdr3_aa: CASSLESHSYEAFF

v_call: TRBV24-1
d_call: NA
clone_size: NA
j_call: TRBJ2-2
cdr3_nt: TGTGCCACCAGTGACCCAACACGGAACACCGGGGAGCTGTTTTTT
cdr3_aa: CATSDPTRNTGELFF

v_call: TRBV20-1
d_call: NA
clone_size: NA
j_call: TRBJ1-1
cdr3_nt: TGCAGTGCTAGAGAGGATCCTAACACTGAAGCTTTCTTT
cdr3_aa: CSAREDPNTEAFF

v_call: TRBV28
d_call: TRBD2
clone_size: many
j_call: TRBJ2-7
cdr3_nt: TGTGCCAGCAGGACTAGCGGGAGCGGGAAGAACGAGCAGTACTTC
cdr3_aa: CASRTSGSGKNEQYF

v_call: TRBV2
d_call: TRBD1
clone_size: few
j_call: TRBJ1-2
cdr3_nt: TGTGCCAGCAGCCAGACGACAGGGGGAATATTGGGCTACACCTTC
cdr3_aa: CASSQTTGGILGYTF

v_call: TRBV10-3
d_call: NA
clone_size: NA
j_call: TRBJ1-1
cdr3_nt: TGTGCCATCAGTTCGTCCACTGAAGCTTTCTTT
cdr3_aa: CAISSSTEAFF

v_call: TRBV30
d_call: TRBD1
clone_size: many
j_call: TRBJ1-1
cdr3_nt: TGTGCCTGGAGACCCGGACAGGGGGCCAGGACTGAAGCTTTCTTT
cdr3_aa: CAWRPGQGARTEAFF

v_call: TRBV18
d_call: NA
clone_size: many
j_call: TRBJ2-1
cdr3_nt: TGTGCCAGCTCACCGGTTCCAAAGTACAATGAGCAGTTCTTC
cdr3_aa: CASSPVPKYNEQFF

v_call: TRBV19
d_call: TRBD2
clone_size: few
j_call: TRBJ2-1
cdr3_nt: TGTGCCAGTAGTATTCGGGGGGATTCCTACAATGAGCAGTTCTTC
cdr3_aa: CASSIRGDSYNEQFF

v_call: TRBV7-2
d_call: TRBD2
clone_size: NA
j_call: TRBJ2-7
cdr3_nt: TGTGCCAGCAGCTTAGAGGGGACTAGCGGGTGGAACGAGCAGTACTTC
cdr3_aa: CASSLEGTSGWNEQYF

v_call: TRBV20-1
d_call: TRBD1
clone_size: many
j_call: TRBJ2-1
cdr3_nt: TGCAGTGCTCTCGAGGGACAGGAGCTTTCGACCTGGTACAATGAGCAGTTCTTC
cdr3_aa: CSALEGQELSTWYNEQFF

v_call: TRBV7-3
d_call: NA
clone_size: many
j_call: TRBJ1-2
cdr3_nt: TGTGCCAGCAGCTTAGGGGGTGGGCCCACTAACTATGGCTACACCTTC
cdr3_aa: CASSLGGGPTNYGYTF

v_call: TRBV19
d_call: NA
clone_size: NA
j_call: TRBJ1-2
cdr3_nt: TGTGCCAGTAGTATGGGTACGGCCTACACGTATGGCTACACCTTC
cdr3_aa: CASSMGTAYTYGYTF

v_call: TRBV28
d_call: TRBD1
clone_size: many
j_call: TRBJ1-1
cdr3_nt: TGTGCCAGCAGCACGGACAGGACCTCTGAAGCTTTCTTT
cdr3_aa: CASSTDRTSEAFF

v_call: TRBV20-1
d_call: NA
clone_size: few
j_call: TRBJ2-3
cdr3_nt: TGCAGTGCTAGTGGGACCCTTGGTCCAGATACGCAGTATTTT
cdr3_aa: CSASGTLGPDTQYF

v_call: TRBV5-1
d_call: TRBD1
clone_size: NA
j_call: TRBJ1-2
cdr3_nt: TGCGCCAGCAGCCCGACAGGGGTAGGCTACACCTTC
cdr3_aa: CASSPTGVGYTF

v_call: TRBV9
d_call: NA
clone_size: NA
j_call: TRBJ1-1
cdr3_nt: TGTGCCAGCAGCGTCATTGAGGGGGACACTGAAGCTTTCTTT
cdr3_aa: CASSVIEGDTEAFF

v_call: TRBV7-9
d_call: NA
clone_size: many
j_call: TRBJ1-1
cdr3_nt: TGTGCCAGCAGCTTCGGGGACCACACTGAAGCTTTCTTT
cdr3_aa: CASSFGDHTEAFF

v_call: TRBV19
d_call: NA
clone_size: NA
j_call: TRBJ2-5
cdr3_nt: TGTGCCAGTAGTTCTCCCGTAGGGGACTCCCTAAGGCGAGAGACCCAGTACTTC
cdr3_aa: CASSSPVGDSLRRETQYF

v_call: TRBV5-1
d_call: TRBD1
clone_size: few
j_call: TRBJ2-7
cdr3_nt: TGCGCCAGCAGCCTAGGGACAGCAGACTACGAGCAGTACTTC
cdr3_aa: CASSLGTADYEQYF

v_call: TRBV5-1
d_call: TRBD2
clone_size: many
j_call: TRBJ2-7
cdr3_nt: TGCGCCAGCAGCTTTGGGACTAGCGGGACGTACGAGCAGTACTTC
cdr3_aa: CASSFGTSGTYEQYF

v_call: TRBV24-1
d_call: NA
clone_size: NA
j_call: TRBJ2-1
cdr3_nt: TGTGCCACCAGTGAAGTTAATGAGCAGTTCTTC
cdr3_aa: CATSEVNEQFF

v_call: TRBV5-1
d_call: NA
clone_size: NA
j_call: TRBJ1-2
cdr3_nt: TGCGCCAGCAGCTTGGGAGGACTGGGCTCCTATGGCTACACCTTC
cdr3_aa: CASSLGGLGSYGYTF

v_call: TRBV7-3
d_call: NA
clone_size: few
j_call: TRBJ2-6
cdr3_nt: TGTGCCAGCAGCTTATGGCCAGGGCGATCTGGGGCCAACGTCCTGACTTTC
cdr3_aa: CASSLWPGRSGANVLTF

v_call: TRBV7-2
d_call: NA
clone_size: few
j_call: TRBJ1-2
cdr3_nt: TGTGCCAGCAGCTTGGTGGGGGCTGCAGGGCGTGGCTACACCTTC
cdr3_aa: CASSLVGAAGRGYTF

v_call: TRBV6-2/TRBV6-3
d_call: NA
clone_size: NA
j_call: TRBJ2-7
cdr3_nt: TGTGCCAGCAGTTACCTGTCCTTCCAACCCGCCTACGAGCAGTACTTC
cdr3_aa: CASSYLSFQPAYEQYF

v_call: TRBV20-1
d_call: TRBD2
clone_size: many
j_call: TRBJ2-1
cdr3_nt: TGCAGTGCTACCCTTCGGCTAGCGGGGGAGCAGTTCTTC
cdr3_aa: CSATLRLAGEQFF

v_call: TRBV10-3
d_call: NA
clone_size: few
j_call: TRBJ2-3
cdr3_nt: TGTGCCATCAGTGATTCGGCCGGAAGCACAGATACGCAGTATTTT
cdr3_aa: CAISDSAGSTDTQYF

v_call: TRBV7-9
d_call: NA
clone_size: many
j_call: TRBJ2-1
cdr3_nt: TGTGCCAGCAGCTTAGTACAGAGAGGGGGTTATAATGAGCAGTTCTTC
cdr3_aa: CASSLVQRGGYNEQFF

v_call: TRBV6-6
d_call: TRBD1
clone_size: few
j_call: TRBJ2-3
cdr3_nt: TGTGCCAGCAGTTACTCGCCCGGGGACAGGAAGCAGTATTTT
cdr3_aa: CASSYSPGDRKQYF

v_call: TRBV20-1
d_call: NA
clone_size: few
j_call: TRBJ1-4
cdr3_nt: TGCAGTGCCCCCGAACAAGTGGGAGAAAAACTGTTTTTT
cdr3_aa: CSAPEQVGEKLFF

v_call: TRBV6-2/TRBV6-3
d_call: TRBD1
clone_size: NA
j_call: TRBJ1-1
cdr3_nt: TGTGCCAGCAGTAAATTACAGGGGGCTGACACTGAAGCTTTCTTT
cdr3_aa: CASSKLQGADTEAFF

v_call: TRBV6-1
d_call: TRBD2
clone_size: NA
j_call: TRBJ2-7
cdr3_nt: TGTGCCAGCAGTACCTGGACTAGCGGGACTGACTACGAGCAGTACTTC
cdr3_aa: CASSTWTSGTDYEQYF

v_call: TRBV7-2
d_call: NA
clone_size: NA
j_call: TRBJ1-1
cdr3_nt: TGTGCCAGCAGCTTAGTGGTCGGGGGAGACACTGAAGCTTTCTTT
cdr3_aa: CASSLVVGGDTEAFF

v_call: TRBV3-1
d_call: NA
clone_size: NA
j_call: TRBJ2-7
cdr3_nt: TGTGCCAGCAGCGGCTACTTCTACGAGCAGTACTTC
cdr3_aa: CASSGYFYEQYF

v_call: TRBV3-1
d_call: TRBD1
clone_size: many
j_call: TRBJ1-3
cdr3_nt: TGTGCCAGCAGCCCTCGGGACAGGGGCTCTGGAAACACCATATATTTT
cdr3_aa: CASSPRDRGSGNTIYF

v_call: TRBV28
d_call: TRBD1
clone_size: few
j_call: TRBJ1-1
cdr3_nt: TGTGCCAGCTGTCCGGGACAGGGGTTTGGAGCTTTCTTT
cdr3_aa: CASCPGQGFGAFF

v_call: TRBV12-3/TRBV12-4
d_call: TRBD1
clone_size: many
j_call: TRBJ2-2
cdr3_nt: TGTGCCAGCAGTGCCTGGACAGGGAGTTACACCGGGGAGCTGTTTTTT
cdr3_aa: CASSAWTGSYTGELFF

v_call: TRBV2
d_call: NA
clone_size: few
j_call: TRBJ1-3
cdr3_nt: TGTGCCAGCAATCTGCAGTCCTACTCTGGAAACACCATATATTTT
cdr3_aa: CASNLQSYSGNTIYF

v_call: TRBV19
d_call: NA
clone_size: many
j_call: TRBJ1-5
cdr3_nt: TGTGCCAGTAACCCCCTGCGGCAGAGCAATCAGCCCCAGCATTTT
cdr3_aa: CASNPLRQSNQPQHF

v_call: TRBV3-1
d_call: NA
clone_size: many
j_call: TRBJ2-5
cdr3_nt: TGTGCCAGCAGCCTTTATGGGAGTGAGGAGACCCAGTACTTC
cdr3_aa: CASSLYGSEETQYF

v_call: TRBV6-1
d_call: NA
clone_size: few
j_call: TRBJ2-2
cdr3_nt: TGTGCCAGCAACAGGGAGGACACCGGGGAGCTGTTTTTT
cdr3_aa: CASNREDTGELFF

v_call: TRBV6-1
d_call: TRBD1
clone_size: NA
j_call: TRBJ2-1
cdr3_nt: TGTGCCAGCCAACAGGGGGCGGGTTTGTCTGGCTACAATGAGCAGTTCTTC
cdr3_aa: CASQQGAGLSGYNEQFF

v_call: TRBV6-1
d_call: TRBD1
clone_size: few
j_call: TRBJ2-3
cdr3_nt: TGTGCCAGCAGTCGTGGGACAGGGGGCTCAGATACGCAGTATTTT
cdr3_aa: CASSRGTGGSDTQYF

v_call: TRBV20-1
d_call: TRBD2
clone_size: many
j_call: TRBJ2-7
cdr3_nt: TGCAGTGCCCGGACTAGCGGGAGGGAAAACTACGAGCAGTACTTC
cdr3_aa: CSARTSGRENYEQYF